This T cell receptor (beta chain) was obtained from a study of STAT5B mutations in CD4+ large granular lymphocyte leukemia. Overall study findings and caveats: Top patient clones used TRBV06 genes more often: 8/27 versus 2/35 in controls.

Of note for this clone: The antigen is undetermined.

Using immunoSEQ multiplex PCR, the repertoire was profiled, and TCRdb retains in-frame clones only, with some absent. This sample has about 32,000 clones, with around four fifths found just once. The germline CDR1 and CDR2 sequences are SGHRS and YFSETQ. The CDR3 has 14 amino acids. J lost 4 bases, V lost 5 bases, and 4 bases had no gene match. The chain recombines TRBV5-1 with TRBJ2-1; 9 nucleotides match TRBD2. The TCR was taken from a human donor in good health. The sample taken for sequencing was CD4+ T cells from blood buffy coats. The CDR3 DNA follows: TGCGCCAGCAGGACTAGCGGAATGTACAATGAGCAGTTCTTC. It codes for CASRTSGMYNEQFF.